This record concerns one TCR beta chain sequence. Germline CDR1 reads MNHEY; CDR2 reads SMNVEV (reference sequence). The CDR3 runs to 14 residues. The ends lost 6 bases at V and 5 bases at J; junction bases unmatched: 6. The sample belongs to a study of blood T cell repertoires in COVID-19. Study overall: There were acute and convalescent COVID-19 samples, and they came from the United States, Italy and Spain. The analysed material was cDNA or gDNA that came from T cells, B-cell-depleted T cells, or PBMCs.

Source study methods: Researchers report that nucleated cell counts were estimated from reference gene primer amplification. Clones were sequenced by immunoSEQ multiplex PCR, and TCRdb holds only the in-frame ones, with some missing. That table is the source of V, J and clone size, and D and trimming were worked out from the DNA. The sample contains about 190,000 clones, 90% of which appear only once. Sequencing was carried out using peripheral blood. The chain uses TRBV27 and TRBJ2-2, with 7 bases matching TRBD1. The receptor comes from a man aged 50 to 59 with acute or convalescent COVID-19. This CDR3 reads CASSPTGSTGELFF. In DNA form, the CDR3 reads TGTGCCAGCAGCCCGACAGGGAGTACCGGGGAGCTGTTTTTT.